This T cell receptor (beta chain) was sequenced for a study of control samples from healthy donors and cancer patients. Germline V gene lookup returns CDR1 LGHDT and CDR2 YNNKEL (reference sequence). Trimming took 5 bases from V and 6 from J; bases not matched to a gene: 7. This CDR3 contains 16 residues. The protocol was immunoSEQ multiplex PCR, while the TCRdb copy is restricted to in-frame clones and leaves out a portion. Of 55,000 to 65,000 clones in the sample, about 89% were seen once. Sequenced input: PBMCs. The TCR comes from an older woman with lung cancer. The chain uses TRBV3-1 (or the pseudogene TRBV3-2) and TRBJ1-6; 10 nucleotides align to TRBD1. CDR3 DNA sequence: TGTGCCAGCAGCGACGGGACAGGGGTCCTTAATTCACCCCTCCACTTT. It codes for CASSDGTGVLNSPLHF.